This T cell receptor (beta chain) was recorded in a study of blood T cell repertoires in COVID-19. Study in general: COVID-19 samples collected from the United States, Italy and Spain covered acute and convalescent phases.

Enrollees, about 18 to 90 years old, lived in about two dozen US areas. Participants had their cohort set by participant-reported clinical history. Per the germline V gene, CDR1 is MRHNA and CDR2 is SNTAGT. Between the trimmed V and J ends, which lost 6 bases and 5 bases, there was a span of 8 bases. The CDR3 spans 11 residues. In the authors' methods: Amplification with reference gene primers provided the estimates of nucleated cell counts. TCRdb keeps only in-frame clones here, not all; method: immunoSEQ multiplex PCR. That table supplies the V and J calls and clone size; D and trimming were determined from the DNA. The sample records around 450,000 clones, approximately 90% being singletons.

The TCR was taken from a woman aged 18 to 35 with acute COVID-19. The specimen sequenced was PBMCs or T cells enriched from blood (not recorded which). The chain joins TRBV6-4 to TRBJ2-7; D may be TRBD2 (6 bases). CDR3: CASRGRNEQYF. CDR3 nucleotide sequence: TGTGCCAGCAGGGGGAGGAACGAGCAGTACTTC.